This T cell receptor (beta chain) emerged from a study of cytomegalovirus exposure and HLA in healthy donors. Study observations and caveats: It was only CMV serostatus that was available as immune exposure information.

On this clone itself: Its antigen is unknown.

From germline, CDR1 is LGHNA and CDR2 YNFKEQ. The CDR3 has 16 residues. Trimming left V 0 bases short and J 4 bases short, with 13 bases between. A multiplex PCR was run with 60 Vbeta primers and 13 Jbeta primers. The data were produced by immunoSEQ multiplex PCR, yet TCRdb's version contains in-frame clones alone and is incomplete. Among around 300,000 clones listed, almost 85% were seen once. The TCR sequence derives from a woman aged 40-49 years in good health and CMV-seropositive. The sample was PBMCs. The rearrangement uses TRBV4-2 and TRBJ2-1; the D is unclear. The CDR3 bases are TGTGCCAGCAGCCAAGATGAACTTGGGCTTTACAATGAGCAGTTCTTC. Its translation is CASSQDELGLYNEQFF.